This T cell receptor (beta chain) was retrieved from a study of T cells in Graves' hyperthyroidism and ophthalmopathy. Amplification yielded TCR beta CDR3 regions, with RNA transcripts as the source. A first-round RT-PCR of the TCR CDR3 used the HTBI primer set. TCRdb reanalysed the multiplex PCR reads using MiXCR and keeps one entry per CDR3 protein. In the table there are more than 500,000 distinct CDR3 sequences, just over 45% of which are singletons. Points from the study as a whole: With a median lead of about six months before onset, the model predicted ophthalmopathy.

Notes on this clonotype: Its antigen is undetermined.

The study based diagnoses on clinical symptoms, serum thyroxine and TRAb, thyroid ultrasound and orbital computed tomography. What was sequenced was peripheral blood or thyroid tissue (not recorded which). This receptor was identified in an adult woman with Graves' disease, either hyperthyroidism or ophthalmopathy (not recorded which).

The CDR3 nucleotides are TGTGCCATCAGTGAGGGGACAGGGGGCTACACCTTC. This codes for CAISEGTGGYTF. V is TRBV10-3 and J is TRBJ1-2; 9 positions agree with TRBD1. V lost 2 bases and J lost 8; bases outside the gene matches: 0. Germline V gene data show CDR1 as ENHRY and CDR2 as SYGVKD. This CDR3 comprises 12 residues.